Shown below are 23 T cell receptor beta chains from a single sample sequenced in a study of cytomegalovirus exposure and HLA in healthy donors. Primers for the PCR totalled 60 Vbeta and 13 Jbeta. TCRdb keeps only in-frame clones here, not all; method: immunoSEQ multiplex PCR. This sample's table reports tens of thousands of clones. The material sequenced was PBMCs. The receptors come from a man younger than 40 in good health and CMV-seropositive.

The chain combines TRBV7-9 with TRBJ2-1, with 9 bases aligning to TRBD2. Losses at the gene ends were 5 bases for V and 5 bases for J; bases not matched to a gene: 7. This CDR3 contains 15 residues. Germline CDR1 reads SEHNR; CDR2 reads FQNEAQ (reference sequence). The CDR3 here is CASSPFAGGDNEQFF. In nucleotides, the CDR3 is TGTGCCAGCAGCCCGTTCGCGGGGGGGGACAATGAGCAGTTCTTC.

CDR3 sequence (DNA): TGTGCCAGCAGCCAAGAACCTACCGTCGCCTACGAGCAGTACTTC. Residues: CASSQEPTVAYEQYF. V and J are TRBV4-2 and TRBJ2-7; unclear D gene. Deletions cut 0 bases from V and 2 bases from J, with 11 bases between. Germline lookup yields CDR1 LGHNA and CDR2 YNFKEQ. The CDR3 loop spans 15 amino acids.

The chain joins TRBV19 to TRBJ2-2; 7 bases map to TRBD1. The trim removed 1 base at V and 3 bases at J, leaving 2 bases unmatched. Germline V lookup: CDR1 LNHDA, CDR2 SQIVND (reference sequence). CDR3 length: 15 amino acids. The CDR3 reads CASSIGQGYTGELFF. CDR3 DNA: TGTGCCAGTAGTATAGGACAGGGTTACACCGGGGAGCTGTTTTTT.

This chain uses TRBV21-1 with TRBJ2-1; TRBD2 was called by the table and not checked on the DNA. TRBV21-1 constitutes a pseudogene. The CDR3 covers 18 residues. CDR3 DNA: TGTGCCAGCAGCAGAGAAACCGGGACTAGCGTCACCTACAATGAGCAGTTCTTC. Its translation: CASSRETGTSVTYNEQFF.

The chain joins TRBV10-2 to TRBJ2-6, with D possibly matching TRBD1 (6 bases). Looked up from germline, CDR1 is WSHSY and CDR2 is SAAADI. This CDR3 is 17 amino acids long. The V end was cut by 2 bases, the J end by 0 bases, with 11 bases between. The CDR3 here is CASSEPGQRSGANVLTF. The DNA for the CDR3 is TGCGCCAGCAGTGAGCCGGGACAACGCTCTGGGGCCAACGTCCTGACTTTC.

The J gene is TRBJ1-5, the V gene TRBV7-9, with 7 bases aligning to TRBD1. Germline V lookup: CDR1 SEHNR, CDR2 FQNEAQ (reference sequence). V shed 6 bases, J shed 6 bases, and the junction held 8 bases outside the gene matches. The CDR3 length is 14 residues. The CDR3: CASRRQGVPQPQHF. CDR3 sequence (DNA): TGTGCCAGCAGACGCCAGGGGGTACCTCAGCCCCAGCATTTT.

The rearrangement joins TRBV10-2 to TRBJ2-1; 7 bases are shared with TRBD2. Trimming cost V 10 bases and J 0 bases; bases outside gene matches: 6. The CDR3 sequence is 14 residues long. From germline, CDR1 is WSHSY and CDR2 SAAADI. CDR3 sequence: CATERDSSYNEQFF. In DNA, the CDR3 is TGCGCCACGGAGCGGGATTCCTCCTACAATGAGCAGTTCTTC.

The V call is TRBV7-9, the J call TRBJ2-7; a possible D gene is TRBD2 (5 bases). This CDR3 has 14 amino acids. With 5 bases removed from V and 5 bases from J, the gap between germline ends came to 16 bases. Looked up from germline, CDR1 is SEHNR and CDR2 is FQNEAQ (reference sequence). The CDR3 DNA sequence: TGTGCCAGCAGCCCTCGAGGGCCCTCGAACGAGCAGTACTTC. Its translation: CASSPRGPSNEQYF.

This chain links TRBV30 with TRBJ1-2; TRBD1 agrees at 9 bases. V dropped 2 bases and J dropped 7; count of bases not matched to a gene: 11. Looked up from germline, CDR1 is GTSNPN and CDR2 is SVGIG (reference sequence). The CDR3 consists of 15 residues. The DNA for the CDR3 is TGTGCCTGGAGTATAGGTCGGGACAGGGTCTTTGGCTACACCTTC. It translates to CAWSIGRDRVFGYTF.

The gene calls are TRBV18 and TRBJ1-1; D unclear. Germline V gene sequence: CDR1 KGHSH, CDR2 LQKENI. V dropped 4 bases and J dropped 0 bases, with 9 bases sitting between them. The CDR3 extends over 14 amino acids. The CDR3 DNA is TGTGCCAGCTCACGCGCAGCGATGAACACTGAAGCTTTCTTT. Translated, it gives CASSRAAMNTEAFF.

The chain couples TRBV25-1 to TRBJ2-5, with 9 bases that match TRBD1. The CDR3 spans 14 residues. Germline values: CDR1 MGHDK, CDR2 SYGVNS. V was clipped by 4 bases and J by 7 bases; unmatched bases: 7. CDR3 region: CASSVTGTGTTQYF. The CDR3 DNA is TGTGCCAGCAGTGTCACCGGGACAGGGACGACCCAGTACTTC.

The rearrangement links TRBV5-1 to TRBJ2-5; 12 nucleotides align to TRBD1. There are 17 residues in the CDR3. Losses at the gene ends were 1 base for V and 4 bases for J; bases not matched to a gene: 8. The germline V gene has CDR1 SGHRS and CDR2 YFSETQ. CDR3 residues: CASSLTGTGGWGETQYF. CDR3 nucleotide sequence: TGCGCCAGCAGCTTGACCGGGACAGGGGGCTGGGGAGAGACCCAGTACTTC.

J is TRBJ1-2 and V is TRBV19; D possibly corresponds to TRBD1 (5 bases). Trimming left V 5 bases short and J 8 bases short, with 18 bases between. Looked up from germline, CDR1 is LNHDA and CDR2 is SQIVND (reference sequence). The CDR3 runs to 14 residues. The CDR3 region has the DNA TGTGCCAGTAGTGACATCAGGGCGGGAGGAGGCTACACCTTC. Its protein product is CASSDIRAGGGYTF.

CDR3 sequence: CASSLGTSGDVIQYF. The CDR3 DNA reads as TGTGCCAGCTCTCTAGGGACTAGCGGGGATGTCATTCAGTACTTC. The V gene is TRBV18, the J gene TRBJ2-4, with 13 bases identical to TRBD2. The CDR3 runs 15 residues. V was clipped by 6 bases and J by 9 bases; unmatched bases: 8. Germline CDR1 and CDR2: KGHSH and LQKENI.

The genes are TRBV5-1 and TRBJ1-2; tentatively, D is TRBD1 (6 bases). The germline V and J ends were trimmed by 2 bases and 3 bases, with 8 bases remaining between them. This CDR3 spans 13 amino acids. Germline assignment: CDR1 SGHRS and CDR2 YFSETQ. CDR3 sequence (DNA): TGCGCCAGCAGCTTACAGGGTGACTATGGCTACACCTTC. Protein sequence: CASSLQGDYGYTF.

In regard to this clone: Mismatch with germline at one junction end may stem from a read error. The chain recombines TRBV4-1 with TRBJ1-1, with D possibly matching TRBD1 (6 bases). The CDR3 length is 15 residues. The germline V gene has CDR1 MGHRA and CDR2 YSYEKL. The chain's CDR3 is CASSQDKGGDTEDFF. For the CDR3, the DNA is TGCGCCAGCAGCCAAGATAAAGGGGGGGACACTGAAGATTTCTTT.

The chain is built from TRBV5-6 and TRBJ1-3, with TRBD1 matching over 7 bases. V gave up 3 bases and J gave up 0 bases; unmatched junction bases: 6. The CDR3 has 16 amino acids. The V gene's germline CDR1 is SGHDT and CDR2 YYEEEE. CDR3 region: CASSWVPGGSGNTIYF. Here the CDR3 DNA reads TGTGCCAGCAGCTGGGTACCAGGGGGCTCTGGAAACACCATATATTTT.

The CDR3 loop reads CAWSVRQGGLEQYF. The CDR3 bases are TGTGCCTGGAGTGTGCGACAGGGTGGGCTCGAGCAGTACTTC. The V gene is TRBV30, the J gene TRBJ2-7; 7 bases line up with TRBD1. Germline assignment: CDR1 GTSNPN and CDR2 SVGIG (reference sequence). J lost 6 bases, V lost 0 bases, and 8 bases had no gene match. CDR3 length: 14 amino acids.

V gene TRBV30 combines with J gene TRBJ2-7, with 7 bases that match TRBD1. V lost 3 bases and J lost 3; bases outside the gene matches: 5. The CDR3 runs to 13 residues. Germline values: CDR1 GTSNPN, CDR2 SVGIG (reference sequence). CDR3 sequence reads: CAWSLGTDYEQYF. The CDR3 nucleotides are TGTGCCTGGAGCCTCGGGACAGACTACGAGCAGTACTTC.

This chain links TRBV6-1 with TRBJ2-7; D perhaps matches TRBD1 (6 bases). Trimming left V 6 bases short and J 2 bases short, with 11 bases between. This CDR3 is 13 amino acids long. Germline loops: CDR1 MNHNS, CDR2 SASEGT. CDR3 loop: CASSGTLAYEQYF. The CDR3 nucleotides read TGTGCCAGCAGCGGGACACTGGCCTACGAGCAGTACTTC.

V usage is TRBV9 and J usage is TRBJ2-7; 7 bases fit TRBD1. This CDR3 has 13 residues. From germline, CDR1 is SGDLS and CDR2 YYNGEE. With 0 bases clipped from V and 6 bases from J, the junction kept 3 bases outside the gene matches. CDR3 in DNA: TGTGCCAGCAGCGTAGGACAGGGCGGCGAGCAGTACTTC. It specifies CASSVGQGGEQYF.

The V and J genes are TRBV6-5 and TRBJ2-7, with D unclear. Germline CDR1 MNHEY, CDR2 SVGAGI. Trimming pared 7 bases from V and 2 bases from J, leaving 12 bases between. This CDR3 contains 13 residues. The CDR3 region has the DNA TGTGCCAGCACTAAGCGCAACACCTACGAGCAGTACTTC. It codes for CASTKRNTYEQYF.

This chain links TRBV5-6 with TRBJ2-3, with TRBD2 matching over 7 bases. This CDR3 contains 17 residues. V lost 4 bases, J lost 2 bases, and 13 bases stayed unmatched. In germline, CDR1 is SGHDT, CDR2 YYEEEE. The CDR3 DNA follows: TGTGCCAGCAGCGTGTCGTTCGGGGGGAGGGTCACAGATACGCAGTATTTT. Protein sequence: CASSVSFGGRVTDTQYF.